The next 18 T cell receptor beta chains were all read from a single sample in a study of cytomegalovirus exposure and HLA in healthy donors. PCR employed 60 Vbeta and 13 Jbeta primers. TCRdb keeps only in-frame clones here, not all; method: immunoSEQ multiplex PCR. The table records over 95,000 clones, 74% of them present only once. Sequenced material: PBMCs. Receptors were obtained from a human donor in good health.

The chain combines TRBV7-9 with TRBJ2-1; 14 bases line up with TRBD2. Germline-derived CDR1 and CDR2 are SEHNR and FQNEAQ (reference sequence). The CDR3 extends over 15 amino acids. V shed 4 bases, J shed 8 bases, and the junction held 4 bases outside the gene matches. CDR3 DNA: TGTGCCAGCAGCTCGGGACTAGCGGGAGCCGATGAGCAGTTCTTC. Translation gives CASSSGLAGADEQFF.

This chain uses TRBV27 with TRBJ1-5; 10 bases map to TRBD1. Unmatched junction bases numbered 10, after V lost 6 bases and J lost 2 bases. The CDR3 is made up of 17 amino acids. The germline V gene encodes CDR1 MNHEY and CDR2 SMNVEV (reference sequence). CDR3 sequence: CASSSRQGAGGNQPQHF. The CDR3 DNA sequence: TGTGCCAGCAGCTCCCGACAGGGGGCTGGGGGCAATCAGCCCCAGCATTTT.

The chain is built from TRBV16 and TRBJ1-5; the D gene is possibly TRBD1 (6 bases). CDR3 length equals 17 residues. CDR1 is KGHSY and CDR2 is FQNENV in the germline V gene. Trimming pared 3 bases from V and 7 bases from J, leaving 22 bases between. This chain's CDR3 is CASSHGLFIQGQQPQHF. In DNA form, the CDR3 reads TGTGCCAGCAGCCATGGTTTGTTTATACAGGGCCAACAGCCCCAGCATTTT.

The chain has TRBV13 and TRBJ1-1, with D perhaps TRBD1 (5 bases). This CDR3 contains 17 residues. Trimming pared 2 bases from V and 1 base from J, leaving 17 bases between. The germline CDR1 and CDR2 sequences are PRHDT and FYEKMQ (reference sequence). The CDR3, as DNA: TGTGCCAGCAGCTTATCTGTGCGAAGCGACAGGAACACTGAAGCTTTCTTT. Amino acids: CASSLSVRSDRNTEAFF.

This chain connects TRBV2 to TRBJ2-4; 7 nucleotides agree with TRBD2. Germline CDR1 reads SNHLY; CDR2 reads FYNNEI. V shed 3 bases, J shed 3 bases, and the junction held 11 bases outside the gene matches. The CDR3 loop spans 17 amino acids. This chain's CDR3 is CASSEGGNGVGKNIQYF. In DNA, the CDR3 is TGTGCCAGCAGTGAGGGGGGGAACGGGGTAGGCAAAAACATTCAGTACTTC.

The chain joins TRBV28 to TRBJ1-6; no firm D call. This CDR3 has 13 residues. Trimming pared 8 bases from V and 6 bases from J, leaving 11 bases between. Germline CDR1 reads MDHEN; CDR2 reads SYDVKM. The chain's CDR3 is CASGGSSNSPLHF. Here the CDR3 DNA reads TGTGCCAGCGGAGGGAGTAGTAATTCACCCCTCCACTTT.

This clone has only one observation. The V gene is TRBV18, the J gene TRBJ2-5, with D maybe TRBD2 (6 bases). Trimming left V 2 bases short and J 4 bases short, with 14 bases between. There are 15 residues in the CDR3. Germline V gives CDR1 KGHSH, CDR2 LQKENI. CDR3 residues: CASSPTKTRTETQYF. The CDR3 coding sequence is TGTGCCAGCTCACCAACCAAGACTAGAACAGAGACCCAGTACTTC. The full variable domain, rest sourced from reference TRBV18 and TRBJ2-5, is NAGVMQNPRHLVRRRGQEARLRCSPMKGHSHVYWYRQLPEEGLKFMVYLQKENIIDESGMPKERFSAEFPKEGPSILRIQQVVRGDSAAYFCASSPTKTRTETQYFGPGTRLLVL.

V usage is TRBV7-6 and J usage is TRBJ2-3, with a tentative D call TRBD1 (6 bases). V was clipped by 2 bases and J by 5 bases, with 14 bases between them. Per the germline V gene, CDR1 is SGHVS and CDR2 is FNYEAQ. The CDR3 totals 15 residues. CDR3 nucleotides: TGTGCCAGCAGCTTACGCGGTGGGGGCGGAGATACGCAGTATTTT. Amino acids: CASSLRGGGGDTQYF.

V gene TRBV9 combines with J gene TRBJ1-1; TRBD1 matches 9 bases. The germline V gene encodes CDR1 SGDLS and CDR2 YYNGEE. With V trimmed by 3 bases and J by 3 bases, 3 bases remained unmatched. The CDR3 runs 14 residues. The CDR3 spells CASSAGQGHTEAFF. Written as DNA, the CDR3 is TGTGCCAGCAGCGCAGGACAGGGGCACACTGAAGCTTTCTTT.

J is TRBJ2-1 and V is TRBV6-5, with 9 nucleotides matching TRBD1. V dropped 6 bases and J dropped 6; count of bases not matched to a gene: 6. The CDR3 totals 14 residues. The germline gives CDR1 MNHEY, CDR2 SVGAGI. The CDR3: CASRGLGQGNEQFF. CDR3 bases: TGTGCCAGCAGGGGATTGGGACAGGGCAATGAGCAGTTCTTC.

The chain couples TRBV25-1 to TRBJ2-3, with 8 bases matching TRBD1. The CDR3 sequence is 15 residues long. Germline assignment: CDR1 MGHDK and CDR2 SYGVNS. V trimming: 4 bases; J trimming: 7 bases; junction bases outside the gene matches: 10. CDR3 bases: TGTGCCAGCAGTGCTCTTGACAGGGGATGGAATACGCAGTATTTT. This encodes CASSALDRGWNTQYF.

This clone showed up just a few times. The chain is built from TRBV5-4 and TRBJ1-1; D ambiguous. Germline lookup yields CDR1 SGHNT and CDR2 YYREEE (reference sequence). V gave up 5 bases and J gave up 2 bases, with 10 bases separating them. CDR3 length equals 13 residues. CDR3 coding DNA: TGTGCCAGCAGGCCTGGAGGCAACACTGAAGCTTTCTTT. It encodes CASRPGGNTEAFF.

Only one count was recorded for this clone. The rearrangement joins TRBV7-2 to TRBJ1-2; D remains unclear. V lost 4 bases and J lost 3, with 3 bases in between. The CDR3 has 11 residues. Germline CDR1 and CDR2: SGHTA and FQGNSA. The CDR3 sequence is CASSSDYGYTF. Written as DNA, the CDR3 is TGTGCCAGCAGCTCGGACTATGGCTACACCTTC. Combining the CDR3 with reference TRBV7-2 and TRBJ1-2 gives the whole variable domain GAGVSQSPSNKVTEKGKDVELRCDPISGHTALYWYRQSLGQGLEFLIYFQGNSAPDKSGLPSDRFSAERTGGSVSTLTIQRTQQEDSAVYLCASSSDYGYTFGSGTRLTVV.

The chain recombines TRBV6-5 with TRBJ2-7, with D possibly TRBD2 on 6 matching bases. V was clipped by 6 bases and J by 3 bases, with 18 bases between them. CDR3 length: 15 amino acids. Germline V lookup: CDR1 MNHEY, CDR2 SVGAGI. The CDR3 loop is CASSSGGSDYYEQYF. DNA of the CDR3: TGTGCCAGCAGCTCTGGGGGGTCGGACTACTACGAGCAGTACTTC.

The chain is built from TRBV18 and TRBJ2-7, with D maybe TRBD1 (5 bases). Germline V CDR1 and CDR2: KGHSH, LQKENI. The CDR3 consists of 16 residues. Trimming removed 2 bases at V and 7 bases at J, with 21 bases between. The CDR3 nucleotides read TGTGCCAGCTCACCAAACGGATTACAGGCCCGAGGAGAGCAGTACTTC. Its protein is CASSPNGLQARGEQYF.

The chain combines TRBV6-5 with TRBJ2-5; 9 positions match TRBD1. With V trimmed by 6 bases and J by 5 bases, 7 bases remained unmatched. The germline V gene has CDR1 MNHEY and CDR2 SVGAGI. The CDR3 contains 14 residues. The CDR3: CASSRNRGRETQYF. The CDR3 coding sequence is TGTGCCAGCAGCAGAAACAGGGGGCGGGAGACCCAGTACTTC.

The CDR3 protein is CAISLTGTGDSPLHF. CDR3 coding DNA: TGTGCCATCTCATTGACCGGGACAGGGGATTCACCCCTCCACTTT. The chain recombines TRBV10-3 with TRBJ1-6; 10 nucleotides agree with TRBD1. Germline assignment: CDR1 ENHRY and CDR2 SYGVKD. The length of the CDR3 is 15 residues. V lost 8 bases, J lost 8 bases, and 9 bases stayed unmatched.

The rearrangement links TRBV7-9 to TRBJ1-4; D is uncertain. Per the germline V gene, CDR1 is SEHNR and CDR2 is FQNEAQ (reference sequence). V dropped 3 bases and J dropped 0 bases, with 11 bases sitting between them. This CDR3 has 16 amino acids. In DNA, the CDR3 is TGTGCCAGCAGCTTTTGGTTGCAGGCAACTAATGAAAAACTGTTTTTT. Amino acid sequence: CASSFWLQATNEKLFF.